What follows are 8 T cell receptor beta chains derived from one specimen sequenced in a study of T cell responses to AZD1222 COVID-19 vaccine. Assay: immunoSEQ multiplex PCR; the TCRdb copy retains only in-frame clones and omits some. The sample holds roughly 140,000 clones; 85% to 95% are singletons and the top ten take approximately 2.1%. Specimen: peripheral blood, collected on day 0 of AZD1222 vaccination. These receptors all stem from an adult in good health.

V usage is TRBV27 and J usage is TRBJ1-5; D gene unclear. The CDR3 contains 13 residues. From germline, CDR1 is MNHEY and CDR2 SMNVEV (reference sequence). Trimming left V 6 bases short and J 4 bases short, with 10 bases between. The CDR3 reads CASSQKENQPQHF. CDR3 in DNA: TGTGCCAGCAGCCAAAAAGAGAATCAGCCCCAGCATTTT.

The CDR3 DNA follows: TGTGCCAGCAGTCGGCTAGCGGGAGGGCCCGGGGAGCTGTTTTTT. Translation gives CASSRLAGGPGELFF. The gene calls are TRBV27 and TRBJ2-2; 12 positions match TRBD2. The CDR3 has 15 amino acids. CDR1 and CDR2 from the germline V gene are MNHEY and SMNVEV (reference sequence). The J segment lost 6 bases and the V segment lost 5 bases, leaving 4 bases of the junction unmatched.

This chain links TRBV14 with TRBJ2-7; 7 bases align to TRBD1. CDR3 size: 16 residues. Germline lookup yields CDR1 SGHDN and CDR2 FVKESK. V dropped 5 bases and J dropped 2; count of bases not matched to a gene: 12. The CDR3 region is CASSGTGASETYEQYF. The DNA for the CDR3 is TGTGCCAGCAGCGGAACAGGGGCTTCAGAGACCTACGAGCAGTACTTC.

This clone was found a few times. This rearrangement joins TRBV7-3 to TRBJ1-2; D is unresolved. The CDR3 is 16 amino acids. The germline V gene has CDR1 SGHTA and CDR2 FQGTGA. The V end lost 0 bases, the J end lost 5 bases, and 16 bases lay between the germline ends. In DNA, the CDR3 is TGTGCCAGCAGCTTAACGGCCGAGATTAGCCCTTATGGCTACACCTTC. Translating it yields CASSLTAEISPYGYTF. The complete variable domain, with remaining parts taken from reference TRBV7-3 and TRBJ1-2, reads GAGVSQTPSNKVTEKGKYVELRCDPISGHTALYWYRQSLGQGPEFLIYFQGTGAADDSGLPNDRFFAVRPEGSVSTLKIQRTERGDSAVYLCASSLTAEISPYGYTFGSGTRLTVV.

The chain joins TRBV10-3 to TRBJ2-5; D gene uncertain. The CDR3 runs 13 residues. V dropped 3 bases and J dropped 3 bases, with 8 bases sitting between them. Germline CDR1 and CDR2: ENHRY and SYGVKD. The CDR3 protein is CAISEGSKETQYF. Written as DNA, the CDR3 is TGTGCCATCAGTGAAGGCAGTAAAGAGACCCAGTACTTC.

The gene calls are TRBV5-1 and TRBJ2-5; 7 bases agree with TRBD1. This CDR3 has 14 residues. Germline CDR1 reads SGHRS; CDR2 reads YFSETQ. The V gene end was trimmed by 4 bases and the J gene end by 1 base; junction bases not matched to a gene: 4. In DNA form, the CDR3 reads TGCGCCAGCAGCATGACAGGGACCCAAGAGACCCAGTACTTC. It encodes CASSMTGTQETQYF.

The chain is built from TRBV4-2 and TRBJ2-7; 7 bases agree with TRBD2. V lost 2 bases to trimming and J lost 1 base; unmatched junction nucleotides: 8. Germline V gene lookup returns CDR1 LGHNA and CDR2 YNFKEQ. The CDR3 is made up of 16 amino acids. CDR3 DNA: TGTGCCAGCAGCCAATCCTATGGCGGGGGTTCCTACGAGCAGTACTTC. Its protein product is CASSQSYGGGSYEQYF.

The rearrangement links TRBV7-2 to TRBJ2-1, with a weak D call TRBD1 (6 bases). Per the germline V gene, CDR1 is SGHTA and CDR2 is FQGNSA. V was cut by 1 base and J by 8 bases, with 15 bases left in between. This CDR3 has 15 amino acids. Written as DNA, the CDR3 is TGTGCCAGCAGCTTAGTTTGGGGGCCCTCGGATGAGCAGTTCTTC. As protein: CASSLVWGPSDEQFF.